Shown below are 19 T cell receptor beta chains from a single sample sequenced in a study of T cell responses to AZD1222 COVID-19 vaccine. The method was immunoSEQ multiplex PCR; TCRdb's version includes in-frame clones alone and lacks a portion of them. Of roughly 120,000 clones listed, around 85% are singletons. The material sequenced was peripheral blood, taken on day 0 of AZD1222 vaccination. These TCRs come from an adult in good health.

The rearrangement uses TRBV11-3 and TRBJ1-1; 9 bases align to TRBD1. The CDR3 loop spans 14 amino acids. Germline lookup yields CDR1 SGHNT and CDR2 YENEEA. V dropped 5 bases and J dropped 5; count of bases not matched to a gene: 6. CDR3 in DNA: TGTGCCAGCAGCCGCGGGACAGGGTGGACTGAAGCTTTCTTT. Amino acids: CASSRGTGWTEAFF. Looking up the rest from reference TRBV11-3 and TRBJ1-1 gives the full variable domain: EAGVVQSPRYKIIEKKQPVAFWCNPISGHNTLYWYLQNLGQGPELLIRYENEEAVDDSQLPKDRFSAERLKGVDSTLKIQPAELGDSAVYLCASSRGTGWTEAFFGQGTRLTVV.

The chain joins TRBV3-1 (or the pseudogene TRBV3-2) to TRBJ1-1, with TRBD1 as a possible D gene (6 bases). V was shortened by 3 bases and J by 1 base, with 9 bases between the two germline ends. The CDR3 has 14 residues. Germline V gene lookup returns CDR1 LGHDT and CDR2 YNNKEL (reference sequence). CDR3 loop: CASSQGAENTEAFF. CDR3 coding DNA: TGTGCCAGCAGCCAGGGGGCTGAGAACACTGAAGCTTTCTTT.

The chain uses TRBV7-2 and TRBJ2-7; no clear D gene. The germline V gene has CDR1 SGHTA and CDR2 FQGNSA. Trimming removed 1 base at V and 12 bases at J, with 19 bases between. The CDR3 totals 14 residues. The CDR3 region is CASSLDRRASWWYF. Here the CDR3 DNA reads TGTGCCAGCAGCTTAGATCGTCGAGCCAGCTGGTGGTACTTC.

CDR3 sequence (DNA): TGTGCCAGCAGGCCTGGACGGACCAATTCACCCCTCCACTTT. As protein: CASRPGRTNSPLHF. V is TRBV6-2 or TRBV6-3 and J is TRBJ1-6, with D unclear. Trimming took 6 bases from V and 7 from J, leaving 13 bases between them. This CDR3 is 14 amino acids long. Germline V lookup: CDR1 MNHEY, CDR2 SVGEGT.

CDR3 amino acids: CASSGRTGGEETQYF. CDR3 nucleotides: TGTGCCAGCAGTGGACGGACAGGAGGTGAGGAGACCCAGTACTTC. This chain links TRBV2 with TRBJ2-5, with 7 bases aligning to TRBD1. The germline gives CDR1 SNHLY, CDR2 FYNNEI. V lost 4 bases, J lost 5 bases, and 10 bases stayed unmatched. The CDR3 consists of 15 residues.

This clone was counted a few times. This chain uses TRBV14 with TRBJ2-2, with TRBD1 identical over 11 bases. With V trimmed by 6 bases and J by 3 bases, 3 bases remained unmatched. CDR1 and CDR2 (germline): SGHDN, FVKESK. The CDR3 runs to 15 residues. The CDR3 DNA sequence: TGTGCCAGCAGTCGGACAGGGGGCTACACCGGGGAGCTGTTTTTT. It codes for CASSRTGGYTGELFF.

The DNA of the CDR3 is TGTGCCAGCAGCTTAGCGACCGAGGGAAACACCATATATTTT. Protein product: CASSLATEGNTIYF. The chain combines TRBV11-3 with TRBJ1-3; D unresolved. Germline CDR1 is SGHNT and CDR2 is YENEEA. The CDR3 is 14 amino acids. V was clipped by 1 base and J by 4 bases, with 8 bases between them.

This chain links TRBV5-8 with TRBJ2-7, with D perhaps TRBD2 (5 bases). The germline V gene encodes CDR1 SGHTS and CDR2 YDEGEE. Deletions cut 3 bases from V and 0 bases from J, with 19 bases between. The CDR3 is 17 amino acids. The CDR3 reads CASSSTWDSADSYEQYF. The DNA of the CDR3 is TGTGCCAGCAGCTCGACCTGGGATAGCGCTGACTCCTACGAGCAGTACTTC.

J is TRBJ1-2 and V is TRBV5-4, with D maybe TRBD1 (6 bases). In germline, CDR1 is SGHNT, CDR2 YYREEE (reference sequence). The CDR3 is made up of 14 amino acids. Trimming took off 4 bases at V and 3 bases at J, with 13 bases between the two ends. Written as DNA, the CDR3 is TGTGCCAGCAGCGCTACAGGGCGGTACTATGGCTACACCTTC. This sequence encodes CASSATGRYYGYTF.

The CDR3 spells CASSARQGPYNEQFF. CDR3 DNA sequence: TGTGCCAGCAGCGCCCGACAGGGCCCCTACAATGAGCAGTTCTTC. This chain uses TRBV7-9 with TRBJ2-1, with TRBD1 matching 7 bases. Trimming cost V 5 bases and J 2 bases; bases outside gene matches: 6. The CDR3 runs to 15 residues. Germline V CDR1 and CDR2: SEHNR, FQNEAQ (reference sequence). Variable domain in full (rest from reference TRBV7-9 and TRBJ2-1): DTGVSQNPRHKITKRGQNVTFRCDPISEHNRLYWYRQTLGQGPEFLTYFQNEAQLEKSRLLSDRFSAERPKGSFSTLEIQRTEQGDSAMYLCASSARQGPYNEQFFGPGTRLTVL.

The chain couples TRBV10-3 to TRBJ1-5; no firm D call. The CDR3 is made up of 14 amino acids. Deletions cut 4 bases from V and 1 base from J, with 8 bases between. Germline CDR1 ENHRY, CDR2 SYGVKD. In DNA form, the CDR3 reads TGTGCCATCAGTGGGACGGGAAGCAATCAGCCCCAGCATTTT. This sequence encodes CAISGTGSNQPQHF.

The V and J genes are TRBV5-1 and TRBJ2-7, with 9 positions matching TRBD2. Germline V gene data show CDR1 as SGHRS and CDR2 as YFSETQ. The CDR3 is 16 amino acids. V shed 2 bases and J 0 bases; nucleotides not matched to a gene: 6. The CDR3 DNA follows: TGCGCCAGCAGCTTTACGCGACTAGCGGACTCCTACGAGCAGTACTTC. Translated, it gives CASSFTRLADSYEQYF.

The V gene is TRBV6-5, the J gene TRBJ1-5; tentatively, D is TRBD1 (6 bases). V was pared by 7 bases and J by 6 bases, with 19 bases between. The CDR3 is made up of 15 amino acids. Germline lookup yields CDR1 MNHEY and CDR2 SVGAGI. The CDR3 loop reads CASTGGRVVGQPQHF. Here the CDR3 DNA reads TGTGCCAGCACCGGGGGGCGGGTAGTCGGTCAGCCCCAGCATTTT.

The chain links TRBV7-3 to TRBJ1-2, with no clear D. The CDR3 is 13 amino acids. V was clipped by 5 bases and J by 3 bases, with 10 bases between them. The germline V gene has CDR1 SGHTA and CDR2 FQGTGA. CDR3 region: CASSPTMDYGYTF. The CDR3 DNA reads TGTGCCAGCAGCCCGACTATGGACTATGGCTACACCTTC.

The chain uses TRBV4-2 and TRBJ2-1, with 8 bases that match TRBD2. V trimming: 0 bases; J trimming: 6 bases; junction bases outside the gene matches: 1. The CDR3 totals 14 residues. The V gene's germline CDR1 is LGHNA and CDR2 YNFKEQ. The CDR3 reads CASSQEGTSNEQFF. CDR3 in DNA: TGTGCCAGCAGCCAAGAAGGGACTAGCAATGAGCAGTTCTTC.

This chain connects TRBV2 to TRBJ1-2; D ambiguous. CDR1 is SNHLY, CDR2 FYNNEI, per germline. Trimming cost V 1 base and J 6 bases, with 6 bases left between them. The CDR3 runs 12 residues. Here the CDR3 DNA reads TGTGCCAGCAGTGAAGGACGGGATGGCTACACCTTC. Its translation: CASSEGRDGYTF.

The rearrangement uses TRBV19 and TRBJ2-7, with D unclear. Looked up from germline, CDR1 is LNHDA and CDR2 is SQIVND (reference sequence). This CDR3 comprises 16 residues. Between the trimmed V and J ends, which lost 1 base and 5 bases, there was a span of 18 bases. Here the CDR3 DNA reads TGTGCCAGTAGTATAGCTAACACTGCCCCCATGGACGAGCAGTACTTC. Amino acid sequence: CASSIANTAPMDEQYF.

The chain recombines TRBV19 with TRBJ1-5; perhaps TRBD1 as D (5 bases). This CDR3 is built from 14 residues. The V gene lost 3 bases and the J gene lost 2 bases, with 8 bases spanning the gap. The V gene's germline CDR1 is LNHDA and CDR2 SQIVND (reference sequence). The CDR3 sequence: CASSMGTGNQPQHF. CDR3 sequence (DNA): TGTGCCAGTAGTATGGGGACGGGCAATCAGCCCCAGCATTTT.

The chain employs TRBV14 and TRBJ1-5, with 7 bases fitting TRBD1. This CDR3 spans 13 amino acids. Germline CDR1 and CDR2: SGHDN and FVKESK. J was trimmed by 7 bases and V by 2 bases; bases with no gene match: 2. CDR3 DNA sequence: TGTGCCAGCAGCCAAACAGGGGCCCAGCCCCAGCATTTT. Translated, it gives CASSQTGAQPQHF.